A single sample gave rise to the 3 T cell receptor beta chains below, sequenced in a study of CD8+ T cells in alopecia areata. RNA extraction was followed by reverse transcription into cDNA, which acted as the sequencing template. The repertoire was sequenced with immunoSEQ multiplex PCR; TCRdb's copy has only in-frame clones and lacks some. This table has some 110,000 clones, 35% to 40% appearing once. The source material was CD4+ T cells sorted from blood. The receptor set was obtained from a human donor with alopecia areata.

The genes are TRBV6-1 and TRBJ2-7; TRBD1 aligns across 9 bases. The CDR3 spans 14 residues. The V segment lost 7 bases and the J segment 7 bases; nucleotides outside the gene matches: 11. CDR1 is MNHNS, CDR2 SASEGT, per germline. In DNA, the CDR3 is TGTGCCAGCAAGGCGGGACAGGGCGGCGGAGAGCAGTACTTC. Translated, it gives CASKAGQGGGEQYF.

The V gene is TRBV7-8, the J gene TRBJ1-2; TRBD1 matches 8 bases. Germline V gene lookup returns CDR1 SGHVS and CDR2 FQNEAQ. The CDR3 spans 13 residues. V trimming: 5 bases; J trimming: 3 bases; junction bases outside the gene matches: 2. The CDR3 sequence is CASSAQGDYGYTF. In nucleotides, the CDR3 is TGTGCCAGCAGCGCACAGGGGGACTATGGCTACACCTTC.

The chain has TRBV6-6 and TRBJ2-5; D not certain. Germline V CDR1 and CDR2: MNHNY, SVGAGI (reference sequence). The length of the CDR3 is 10 residues. V lost 5 bases and J 4 bases, leaving 2 bases between the germline ends. The CDR3 DNA is TGTGCCAGCAGTCGAGAGACCCAGTACTTC. This sequence encodes CASSRETQYF.